The entry that follows covers one T cell receptor (delta chain) sequence. Its antigen is still unknown. A read error may produce the germline difference seen at one junction end. Library prep was done by RT-PCR. The instrument given in TCRdb is Illumina MiSeq. Identical DNA sequences were merged into single rows after TCRdb reprocessed the public reads with CATT. Recorded for this sample are roughly 1,400 delta-chain clones; over 40% of them occurred a single time. Clones ranked in the top ten supply roughly 43% of the sample. These data belong to a study of gamma-delta T cells after stem cell transplantation (dated by TCRdb to about 2016). From the cysteine through the phenylalanine, the CDR3 covers 16 amino acids. Only CDR3 DNA is held: 48 bases, read in frame from base 1. From a lookup of the germline V gene, CDR1 and CDR2 are GEAIGNYY and EKD.

Here the chain combines TRDV2 and TRDJ1; 9 nucleotides in the junction match TRDD3. Sequences were obtained from gamma-delta T cells. The sequence was obtained from a human donor. It is not recorded whose cells these are; they may come from a transplant donor. The nucleotide sequence reads TGTGCCTGTGACGCGCTGACTGGGGGACAGACCGGTAAACTCATCTTT. It codes for CACDALTGGQTGKLIF.